This TCR beta chain was retrieved from a study of CXCR3-negative and CXCR3-positive naive CD8 T cells. The libraries of TRB cDNA were constructed through 5' RACE using UMI labels. TCRdb reprocessed the 5' RACE reads and stores each CDR3 protein as one record, lacking DNA. This table holds 100,000 to 150,000 distinct CDR3 sequences. The germline V gene has CDR1 MNHEY and CDR2 SVGAGI. There are 16 residues in the CDR3. The receptor's source is a human donor in good health. Some clones in this sample may be carry-over from other donors' samples. Source material: naive CXCR3- CD8+ T cells from blood. As for subset: CD45RO-CCR7+CD27+CD95- naive CD8+ T cells lacking CXCR3 (TNR3-). The rearrangement links TRBV6-5 to TRBJ2-7; TCRdb proposes TRBD2, but this gene call is untestable without DNA. This CDR3 reads CASSYSKIAGGLEQYF.